Sequencing of this TCR beta chain was carried out in a study of blood T cell repertoires in COVID-19 (dated by TCRdb to 2019 to 2021). Concerning the study at large: Samples from collaborators originated in the United States, Italy and Spain and spanned both the acute and convalescent phases of COVID-19. The material from the prospective study consisted of cDNA or gDNA derived from T cells, B-cell-depleted T cells, or PBMCs. Deeply sampled blood TCRbeta repertoires from subjects exposed to, actively infected with, or recovered from COVID-19 were included in the dataset. The repertoires were released in a freely available public database meant as a resource for research on the immune response to SARS-CoV-2. Samples were obtained from the ongoing ImmuneRACE study (first 160 participants) and from 950 to 1,500 subjects provided by 6 global collaborators. Nearly every sample came with metadata listing a de-identified subject ID, COVID-19 status, age in years and sex. HLA class I and class II types, where available, came from metadata supplied by the sample provider rather than from assay-based typing. The full study reports these points: Clinical and demographic metadata were provided uncurated, with the amount varying by source and participant.

Details on this clone: Its antigen specificity is not known. Per-base qualities were not stored, and no clone one base away is much larger.

The collaborating institutions used their own protocols to collect whole blood in K2EDTA tubes. For TCRbeta analysis, collaborators shipped samples as frozen whole blood, isolated PBMCs, or DNA extracted from either of those sample types. CDR1 and CDR2, per the germline V gene, are ENHRY and SYGVKD. The CDR3 holds 16 amino acids from the cysteine to the valine. The only DNA kept is the CDR3, 48 bases in frame from the first base. V lost 8 bases and J lost 3 bases, and the count of bases not matched to a germline gene is 11. The immunoSEQ Assay, a bias-controlled multiplex PCR, was used to amplify TCRbeta CDR3 regions from genomic DNA. The study's processing was this. Within the assay, amplification of reference gene primers was used to estimate how many nucleated cells each sample contained. To quantify the absolute abundance of each unique TCRbeta CDR3 rearrangement, sequence reads were collapsed and filtered. Productive Simpson clonality was computed per sample as the square root of Simpson's diversity index over productive rearrangements. What TCRdb holds here is the immuneACCESS table cut down to in-frame rearrangements. Part of the clones is not present; checked against another copy, under half of the missing clones reflect an unresolved V gene, and the others are unexplained. V, J and clone size are taken as reported in that table, and D and trimming were inferred from the DNA itself. This sample has roughly 40,000 clones in its table, and more than 85% of those were observed once. The ten largest clones represent more than 15% of the sample.

The chain couples TRBV10-3 to TRBJ2-7; TRBD2 fits 12 bases in the junction. Sequencing was carried out using peripheral blood. The clonotype originates from a man aged 50 or older in a cohort sampled during active COVID-19. Here is the DNA: TGTGCCATCCAGCGGGCTAGCGGGAGGGAGTTCTACGAGCAGTACGTC. The encoded protein is CAIQRASGREFYEQYV.